The 2 T cell receptor beta chains below all came from one sample that was sequenced in a study of T cell responses to AZD1222 COVID-19 vaccine. The assay was immunoSEQ multiplex PCR, and TCRdb's table has in-frame clones only and misses some. The table records about 140,000 clones, 80% to 95% of them present only once. The sequenced sample was peripheral blood, obtained on day 0 of AZD1222 vaccination. These receptors came from an adult in good health.

The chain combines TRBV5-1 with TRBJ2-7; D gene unclear. Germline V gene data show CDR1 as SGHRS and CDR2 as YFSETQ. V was pared by 0 bases and J by 2 bases, with 12 bases between. CDR3 length equals 15 residues. CDR3 loop: CASSLVSGLTYEQYF. DNA for the CDR3: TGCGCCAGCAGCTTGGTGTCAGGATTAACCTACGAGCAGTACTTC.

The V and J genes are TRBV7-2 and TRBJ2-3; D is unclear. This CDR3 contains 12 residues. Deletions cut 3 bases from V and 5 bases from J, with 6 bases between. From germline, CDR1 is SGHTA and CDR2 FQGNSA. The CDR3 region is CASSLTRDTQYF. The CDR3 DNA reads as TGTGCCAGCAGCTTGACTCGAGATACGCAGTATTTT.